This TCR beta chain was retrieved from a study of T cell responses to AZD1222 COVID-19 vaccine (dated by TCRdb to the early 2020s). At the level of the whole study: TCR sequencing covered 230 to 250 trial participants: approximately 200 given two doses of AZD1222 and 26 given two doses of MenACWY control vaccine. Trial participants were enrolled by age into subgroups of 18-55, 56-69 and 70-plus years, and about 150, 27 and 61 TCR-sequenced participants, respectively, were included in these subgroups. Summary of the overall study and its limitations: Because no day 14 peak-response samples were available, the repertoires could be characterized only after the peak T cell response. Reportedly, almost half of the unique spike-specific TCRs recognized epitopes lying outside the regions that are mutated in the B.1.351 and B.1.1.7 variants. In the small 56-69-year group, the increase in depth fell short of significance, most likely because of low power. Participants were mostly white British and included more females than males, and it was suggested by the authors that clonal diversity may have been underestimated. The vaccine-associated CD4 TCRs covered the entire spike protein, and the dominant responses fell in regions 160-218 and 743-854. Conclusions about previously exposed vaccinees were limited because only 6 or 7 AZD1222 recipients were SARS-CoV-2 seropositive at baseline. After two AZD1222 doses, both the breadth and the depth of spike-specific TCRs were significantly higher than at day 0 and than in MenACWY recipients.

The CDR3 regions of human TCRbeta chains were analyzed by immunosequencing. From the authors' description of their analysis: TCRs in the repertoires were matched against a reference library of SARS-CoV-2-specific TCRs that had been generated with the MIRA antigen-specificity platform. Breadth was defined as the fraction of unique TCRs that were SARS-CoV-2-associated, and depth was defined as the fraction of total T cells that were SARS-CoV-2-associated. Using the MIRA data, each spike-specific TCR was mapped to the spike region that the TCR reacts to and placed in a CD4 or CD8 class. Log10-transformed breadth and depth values were compared by one-way ANOVA with Sidak's multiple comparisons tests. TCRdb's version of the immuneACCESS table is confined to in-frame rearrangements and falls short of the full clone set. An unresolved V gene accounts for under half of the shortfall where checked; the remainder is of unknown origin. V and J calls and clone size are as listed in that table; D and trimming were resolved from the DNA. In this sample the table shows just under 90,000 clones, about 90% of which occur a single time. Of the sample, 10% falls within the top ten clones.

The time point tag for this specimen amounts to: baseline before first vaccination. The sample's treatment or condition label, in plain terms: meningococcal conjugate vaccine given as trial control. Vaccinee samples were obtained from the UK trials COV001 and COV002, which included a single-blind randomized controlled phase 2/3 trial of AZD1222 (ChAdOx1 nCoV-19) in healthy adults. Trial participant PBMC samples were collected at day 0 and day 28 after the second dose for TCRbeta chain sequencing. As for this clone: Its antigen remains unidentified. No quality values exist for individual bases; no much larger clone is one base distant.

Taken from the germline V gene, the CDR1 and CDR2 loops are SGHRS and YFSETQ. From its cysteine to its phenylalanine, the CDR3 spans 14 amino acids. The only DNA kept is the CDR3, 42 bases in frame from the first base. V is reduced by 0 bases and J by 0 bases, leaving a spacing of 6 bases between them. This receptor was taken from an adult in good health. The sequenced sample was peripheral blood, obtained on day 0 of MenACWY control vaccination. The V and J segments used are TRBV5-1 and TRBJ2-5, with the identity of the D gene unclear. The DNA sequence is as follows: TGCGCCAGCAGCTTGGGACTTAACCAAGAGACCCAGTACTTC. Its coded protein is CASSLGLNQETQYF.